Sequencing of this T cell receptor beta chain was carried out in a study of blood T cell repertoires in COVID-19 (dated by TCRdb to 2018 to 2021). For the study in its entirety: The collaborator samples originated in the United States, Italy and Spain and spanned the acute and convalescent phases of COVID-19. The material from the prospective study consisted of cDNA or gDNA derived from T cells, B-cell-depleted T cells, or PBMCs. The repertoires were made available in a free public database intended to serve as a resource for research on the immune response to SARS-CoV-2. Samples were obtained from the ongoing ImmuneRACE study (first 160 participants) and from about 1,300 subjects provided by 6 global collaborators. Where HLA class I and class II types were available, the types were taken from metadata supplied by the sample provider, not from assay-based typing. Sample metadata almost always included a de-identified subject ID, COVID-19 status, age in years and sex. Subjects who had been exposed to COVID-19, were actively infected with it, or had recovered from it provided the deeply sampled blood TCRbeta repertoires that made up the dataset. Points the paper makes about the study in general: How much clinical and demographic metadata was included differed by source and by participant, and the metadata was provided uncurated.

The collaborating institutions used their own protocols to collect whole blood in K2EDTA tubes. For TCRbeta analysis, collaborator samples were shipped as frozen whole blood, as isolated PBMCs, or as DNA extracted from either sample type. The immunoSEQ Assay, a bias-controlled multiplex PCR, was used to amplify TCRbeta CDR3 regions from genomic DNA. As for the original processing: The number of nucleated cells in each sample was estimated by amplification of reference gene primers within the assay. To quantify the absolute abundance of each unique TCRbeta CDR3 rearrangement, sequence reads were collapsed and filtered. For each sample, productive Simpson clonality was calculated as the square root of Simpson's diversity index across productive rearrangements. TCRdb holds this immuneACCESS table with in-frame rearrangements only. Some clones are missing; in checked studies, unresolved V genes explain under half, and the rest has no known cause. The V and J calls and clone size are taken from that table; D and trimming were inferred from the DNA. This sample is represented by about 670,000 clones; over 80% of them were singletons. The ten largest clones add up to over 0.2% of the sample.

Comments on this clone: Its cognate antigen has yet to be identified. Base quality data are lacking; no much larger clone is found one base away.

The junction shows trimming of 0 bases on V and 2 bases on J, and the gene matches do not reach 9 bases of it. The CDR3 sequence holds 17 residues, the cysteine and phenylalanine included. Only the CDR3 DNA stays, 51 bases, in frame from base 1. The germline V gene supplies CDR1 SGHTA and CDR2 FQGNSA. Sequences were obtained from peripheral blood. This TCR came from a woman in her late teens or twenties with acute or convalescent COVID-19. Here the chain combines TRBV7-2 and TRBJ2-7; 8 bases in the middle match TRBD2. CDR3 region: CASSLALSSGDTYEQYF. The sequence in DNA is TGTGCCAGCAGCTTAGCGCTAAGTAGCGGGGACACCTACGAGCAGTACTTC.